A selection of T cell receptor beta chains follows, all from one sample in a study of OX40 agonist ivuxolimab in advanced cancers. Sequencing used immunoSEQ multiplex PCR; TCRdb keeps in-frame clones, though not all of them. This sample has roughly 60,000 clones, with about 90% found just once. The sequencing used CD4+ or CD8+ T cells sorted from blood, collected in a trial of the OX40 agonist ivuxolimab. The receptors derive from an adult with an advanced solid tumor such as melanoma, head and neck, liver or kidney cancer. CDR3s include the opening cysteine and the closing phenylalanine or tryptophan. The order of the fields is D gene, V gene, clone size, J gene, CDR3 protein, CDR3 DNA. A D gene is named only where the DNA matches it firmly. For some rows the clone size is stated as once, few or many, or as a class when expanded; others skip it.

>TRBD1|TRBV4-3|.|TRBJ1-2
CASSQDPGQGYGYTF
TGCGCCAGCAGCCAAGATCCCGGACAGGGCTATGGCTACACCTTC
>.|TRBV30|.|TRBJ1-5
CAWSPRYSNQPQHF
TGTGCCTGGAGTCCTAGATATAGCAATCAGCCCCAGCATTTT
>.|TRBV19|.|TRBJ2-1
CASSPAGPYNEQFF
TGTGCCAGTAGTCCCGCAGGGCCCTACAATGAGCAGTTCTTC
>.|TRBV19|.|TRBJ2-7
CASSIDSGGSYEQYF
TGTGCCAGTAGTATAGATTCCGGAGGGTCCTACGAGCAGTACTTC
>TRBD1|TRBV7-9|.|TRBJ2-2
CASREGQPKNTGELFF
TGTGCCAGCAGAGAGGGACAGCCTAAGAATACCGGGGAGCTGTTTTTT
>.|TRBV19|.|TRBJ1-5
CASHSGNQPQHF
TGTGCCAGTCATAGTGGCAATCAGCCCCAGCATTTT
>TRBD2|TRBV19|.|TRBJ2-1
CASSIFASGSSYNEQFF
TGTGCCAGTAGTATCTTCGCTAGCGGGTCCTCCTACAATGAGCAGTTCTTC
>.|TRBV6-5|once|TRBJ2-7
CASSYSSGGYDEQYF
TGTGCCAGCAGTTACTCGAGTGGAGGGTATGACGAGCAGTACTTC
>.|TRBV11-2|.|TRBJ2-5
CASSLGPSTQTQYF
TGTGCCAGCAGCTTAGGACCCAGCACGCAGACCCAGTACTTC
>.|TRBV9|.|TRBJ2-1
CASSVVGNGYNEQFF
TGTGCCAGCAGCGTAGTAGGTAATGGCTACAATGAGCAGTTCTTC
>.|TRBV27|.|TRBJ1-6
CASSLGISTPLHF
TGTGCCAGCAGTTTGGGGATTTCCACACCCCTCCACTTT